This T cell receptor (beta chain) was observed in a study of T cells in Graves' hyperthyroidism and ophthalmopathy. Study at large: Peripheral blood was obtained at initial diagnosis, preceding any treatment.

RNA transcripts served as the template for amplifying TCR beta CDR3 regions. The HTBI primer set was used in a first-round RT-PCR of the TCR CDR3. Each CDR3 protein is one row after TCRdb ran MiXCR on the multiplex PCR reads. The sample consists of hundreds of thousands of distinct CDR3 sequences, roughly 15% of them appearing once. V dropped 6 bases and J dropped 3; count of bases not matched to a gene: 9. Germline CDR1 is SEHNR and CDR2 is FQNEAQ (reference sequence). CDR3 length: 16 amino acids. Sequenced material: blood. The chain carries TRBV7-9 and TRBJ2-5; 11 bases match TRBD2. This receptor was identified in a woman between 35 and 50 years old with Graves' ophthalmopathy. The CDR3 bases are TGTGCCAGCAGAGATGCTCCGGGACTAGCGGAAGAGACCCAGTACTTC. Encoded protein: CASRDAPGLAEETQYF.